The 12 T cell receptor beta chains below come from one sample, sequenced in a study of cytomegalovirus exposure and HLA in healthy donors. Primers included in the PCR were 60 Vbeta and 13 Jbeta primers. The repertoire was sequenced with immunoSEQ multiplex PCR; TCRdb's copy has only in-frame clones and lacks some. The sample yields about 160,000 clones, about 80% seen once. The specimen sequenced was PBMCs. These TCRs come from a man under 40 in good health and CMV-seronegative.

The chain employs TRBV28 and TRBJ2-3; 11 nucleotides align to TRBD2. The V segment lost 10 bases and the J segment 6 bases; nucleotides outside the gene matches: 9. Germline CDR1 and CDR2: MDHEN and SYDVKM. This CDR3 has 14 amino acids. CDR3 nucleotide sequence: TGTGCCACAAGCTTAGCGGGAGGGCAGGATACGCAGTATTTT. As protein: CATSLAGGQDTQYF.

The gene calls are TRBV10-1 and TRBJ2-7, with 8 nucleotides matching TRBD2. CDR3 length equals 13 residues. The trim removed 3 bases at V and 7 bases at J, leaving 5 bases unmatched. Per germline, CDR1 WNHNN and CDR2 SYGVQD (reference sequence). The CDR3 coding sequence is TGCGCCAGCAGTGACCCAGCGGGAGTGGAGCAGTACTTC. This codes for CASSDPAGVEQYF.

This clone came up once. The chain has TRBV28 and TRBJ2-7, with 8 bases matching TRBD2. This CDR3 region has 13 residues. The germline V gene encodes CDR1 MDHEN and CDR2 SYDVKM. V lost 10 bases to trimming and J lost 4 bases; unmatched junction nucleotides: 9. The CDR3 DNA is TGTGCCAACCGGCGGAGCGGGAGTTACGAGCAGTACTTC. Residues: CANRRSGSYEQYF.

The rearrangement uses TRBV29-1 and TRBJ2-1; 8 bases are a match to TRBD2. The CDR3 is 17 residues long. Germline V gene lookup returns CDR1 SQVTM and CDR2 ANQGSEA. V shed 4 bases and J 4 bases; nucleotides not matched to a gene: 15. The CDR3 sequence: CSVVPSSGSVSYNEQFF. The CDR3 DNA reads TGCAGCGTTGTCCCCTCCAGCGGGAGTGTCTCGTACAATGAGCAGTTCTTC.

The chain is built from TRBV5-1 and TRBJ1-1; 7 positions match TRBD1. J was trimmed by 4 bases and V by 2 bases; bases with no gene match: 8. This CDR3 is 15 amino acids long. In germline, CDR1 is SGHRS, CDR2 YFSETQ. CDR3 sequence reads: CASSLLTGSGTEAFF. The CDR3, as DNA: TGCGCCAGCAGCTTATTGACAGGGTCGGGCACTGAAGCTTTCTTT.

The rearrangement uses TRBV28 and TRBJ2-7; D remains ambiguous. Trimming pared 7 bases from V and 7 bases from J, leaving 17 bases between. The CDR3 is 13 amino acids. Germline assignment: CDR1 MDHEN and CDR2 SYDVKM. The CDR3 reads CASTPEAIKEQYF. CDR3 sequence (DNA): TGTGCCAGCACCCCTGAGGCTATAAAGGAGCAGTACTTC.

The genes are TRBV7-9 and TRBJ2-7, with 8 positions matching TRBD2. This CDR3 is built from 10 residues. Trimming at V came to 10 bases and at J to 9 bases, leaving 5 bases not matched to a gene. The germline gives CDR1 SEHNR, CDR2 FQNEAQ (reference sequence). CDR3 in amino acids: CATGGEGQYF. Here the CDR3 DNA reads TGTGCCACGGGAGGGGAAGGGCAGTACTTC.

The J gene is TRBJ2-7, the V gene TRBV5-1; 7 bases align to TRBD2. V dropped 2 bases and J dropped 1; count of bases not matched to a gene: 6. CDR3 length equals 15 residues. CDR1 and CDR2 (germline): SGHRS, YFSETQ. The CDR3 nucleotides are TGCGCCAGCAGCTTAGTAGCGGGTTCTTCCTACGAGCAGTACTTC. It codes for CASSLVAGSSYEQYF.

The chain combines TRBV11-2 with TRBJ1-2, with D possibly being TRBD1 (5 bases). The CDR3 is 14 amino acids. CDR1 and CDR2 from the germline V gene are SGHAT and FQNNGV. The V end lost 5 bases, the J end lost 10 bases, and 20 bases lay between the germline ends. This chain's CDR3 is CASSPGGVHRDYTF. In DNA, the CDR3 is TGTGCCAGCAGCCCGGGGGGGGTTCACCGGGACTACACCTTC.

The chain employs TRBV5-1 and TRBJ2-2; D not resolved. Germline V CDR1 and CDR2: SGHRS, YFSETQ. V gave up 2 bases and J gave up 3 bases, with 11 bases separating them. The CDR3 is 15 residues long. The DNA of the CDR3 is TGCGCCAGCAGCTTCAGCGTGAGCGACACCGGGGAGCTGTTTTTT. Protein sequence: CASSFSVSDTGELFF.

This clone came up a few times. The chain carries TRBV28 and TRBJ1-1, with TRBD1 as a possible D gene (6 bases). V was shortened by 5 bases and J by 4 bases, with 11 bases between the two germline ends. The CDR3 totals 13 residues. Germline values: CDR1 MDHEN, CDR2 SYDVKM. The CDR3 DNA reads TGTGCCAGCAGTCTTACAGGGCTCACTGAAGCTTTCTTT. Amino acids: CASSLTGLTEAFF.

The chain employs TRBV4-1 and TRBJ2-3; 7 nucleotides align to TRBD2. This CDR3 has 16 amino acids. The germline V gene encodes CDR1 MGHRA and CDR2 YSYEKL. Trimming cost V 4 bases and J 0 bases; bases outside gene matches: 7. Here the CDR3 DNA reads TGCGCCAGCAGCCCGGTAAGCGGGACGAGCACAGATACGCAGTATTTT. This sequence encodes CASSPVSGTSTDTQYF.